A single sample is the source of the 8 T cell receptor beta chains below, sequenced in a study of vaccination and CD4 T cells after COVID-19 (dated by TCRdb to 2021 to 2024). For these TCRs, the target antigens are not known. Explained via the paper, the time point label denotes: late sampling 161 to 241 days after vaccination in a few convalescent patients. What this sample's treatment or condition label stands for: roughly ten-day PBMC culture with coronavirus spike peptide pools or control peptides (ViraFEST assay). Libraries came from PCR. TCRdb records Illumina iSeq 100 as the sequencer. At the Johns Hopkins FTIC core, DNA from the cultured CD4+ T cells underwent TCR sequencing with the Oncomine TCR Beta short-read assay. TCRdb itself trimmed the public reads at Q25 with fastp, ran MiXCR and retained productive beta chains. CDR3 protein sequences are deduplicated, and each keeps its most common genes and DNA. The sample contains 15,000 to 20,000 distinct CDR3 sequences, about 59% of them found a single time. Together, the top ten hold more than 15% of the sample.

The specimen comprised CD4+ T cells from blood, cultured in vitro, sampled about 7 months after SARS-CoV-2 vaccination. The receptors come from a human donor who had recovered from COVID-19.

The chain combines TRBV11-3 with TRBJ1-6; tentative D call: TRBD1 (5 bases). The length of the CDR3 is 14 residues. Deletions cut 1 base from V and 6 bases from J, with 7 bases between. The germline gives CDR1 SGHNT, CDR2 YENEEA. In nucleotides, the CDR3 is TGTGCCAGCAGCTTAGGGGGGGTTAATTCACCCCTCCACTTT. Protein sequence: CASSLGGVNSPLHF.

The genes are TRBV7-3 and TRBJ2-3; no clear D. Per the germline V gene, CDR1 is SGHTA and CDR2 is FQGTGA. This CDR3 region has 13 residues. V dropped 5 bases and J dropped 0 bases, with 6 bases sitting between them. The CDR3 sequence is CASSTQSTDTQYF. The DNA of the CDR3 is TGTGCCAGCAGCACGCAAAGCACAGATACGCAGTATTTT.

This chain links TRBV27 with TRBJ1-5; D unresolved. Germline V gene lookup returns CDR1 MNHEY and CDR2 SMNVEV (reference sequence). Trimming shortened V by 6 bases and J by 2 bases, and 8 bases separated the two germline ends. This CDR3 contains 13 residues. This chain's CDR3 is CASRGLGNQPQHF. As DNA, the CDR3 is TGTGCCAGCAGGGGCCTCGGCAATCAGCCCCAGCATTTT.

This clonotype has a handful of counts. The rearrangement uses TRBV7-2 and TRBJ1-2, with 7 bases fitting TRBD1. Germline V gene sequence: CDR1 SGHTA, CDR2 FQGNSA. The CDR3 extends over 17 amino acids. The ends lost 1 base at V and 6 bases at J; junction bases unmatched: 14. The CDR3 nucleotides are TGTGCCAGCAGCTTAGAGACAGGGAACCTACCCGCCCATGGCTACACCTTC. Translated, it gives CASSLETGNLPAHGYTF.

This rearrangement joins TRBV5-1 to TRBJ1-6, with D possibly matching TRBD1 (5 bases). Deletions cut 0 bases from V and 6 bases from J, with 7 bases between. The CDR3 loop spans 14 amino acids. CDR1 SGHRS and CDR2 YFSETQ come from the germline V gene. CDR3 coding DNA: TGCGCCAGCAGCTTGGCCGGGGGTAATTCACCCCTCCACTTT. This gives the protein CASSLAGGNSPLHF.

This chain's CDR3 is CSARDHGGYYGYTF. The CDR3 nucleotides are TGCAGTGCTAGAGATCACGGGGGCTACTATGGCTACACCTTC. This chain joins TRBV20-1 and TRBJ1-2; tentatively, D is TRBD1 (6 bases). The ends were cut back, 0 bases at V and 3 bases at J, with 11 bases in the middle. CDR3 length: 14 residues. Germline values: CDR1 DFQATT, CDR2 SNEGSKA (reference sequence).

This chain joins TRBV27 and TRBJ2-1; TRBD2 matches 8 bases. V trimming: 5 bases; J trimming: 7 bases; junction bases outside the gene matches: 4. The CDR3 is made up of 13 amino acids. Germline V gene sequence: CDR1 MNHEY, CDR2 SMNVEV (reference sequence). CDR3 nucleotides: TGTGCCAGCAGTCGTAGCGGGGAGAATGAGCAGTTCTTC. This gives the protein CASSRSGENEQFF.

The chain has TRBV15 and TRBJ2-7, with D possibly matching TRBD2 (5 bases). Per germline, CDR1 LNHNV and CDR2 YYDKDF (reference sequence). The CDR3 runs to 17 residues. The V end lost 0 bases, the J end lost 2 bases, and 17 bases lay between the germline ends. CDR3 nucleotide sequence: TGTGCCACCAGCAGAGATTTTCCCAACATCGGGACCTACGAGCAGTACTTC. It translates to CATSRDFPNIGTYEQYF.